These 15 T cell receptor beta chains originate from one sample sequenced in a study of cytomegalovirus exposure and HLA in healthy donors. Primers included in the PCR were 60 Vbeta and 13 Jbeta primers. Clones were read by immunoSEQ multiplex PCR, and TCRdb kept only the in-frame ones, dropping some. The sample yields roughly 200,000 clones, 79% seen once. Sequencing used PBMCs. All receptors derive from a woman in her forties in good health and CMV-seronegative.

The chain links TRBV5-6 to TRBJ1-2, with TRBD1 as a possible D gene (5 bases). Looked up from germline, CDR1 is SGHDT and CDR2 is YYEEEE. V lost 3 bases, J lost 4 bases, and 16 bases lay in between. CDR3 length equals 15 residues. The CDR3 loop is CASSWGLKGPYGYTF. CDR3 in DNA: TGTGCCAGCAGCTGGGGACTTAAGGGGCCCTATGGCTACACCTTC.

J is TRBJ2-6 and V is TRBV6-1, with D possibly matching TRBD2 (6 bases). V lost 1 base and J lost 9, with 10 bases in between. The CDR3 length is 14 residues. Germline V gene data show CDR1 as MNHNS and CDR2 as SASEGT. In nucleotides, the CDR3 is TGTGCCAGCAGTGAAGGCAGGGAGGACAACGTCCTGACTTTC. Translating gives CASSEGREDNVLTF.

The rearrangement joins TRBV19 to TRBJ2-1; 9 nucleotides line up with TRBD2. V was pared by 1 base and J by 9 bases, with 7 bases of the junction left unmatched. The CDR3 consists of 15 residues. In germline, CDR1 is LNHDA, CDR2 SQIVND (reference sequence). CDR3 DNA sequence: TGTGCCAGTAGTATAGTAGGGCTAGCGGGAATTGAGCAGTTCTTC. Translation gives CASSIVGLAGIEQFF.

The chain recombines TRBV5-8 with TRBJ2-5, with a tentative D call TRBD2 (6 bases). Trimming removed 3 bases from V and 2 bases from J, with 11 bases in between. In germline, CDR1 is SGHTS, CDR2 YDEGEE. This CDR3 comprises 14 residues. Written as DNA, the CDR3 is TGTGCCAGCAGCTGGGGGACTTTTCAAGAGACCCAGTACTTC. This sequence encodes CASSWGTFQETQYF.

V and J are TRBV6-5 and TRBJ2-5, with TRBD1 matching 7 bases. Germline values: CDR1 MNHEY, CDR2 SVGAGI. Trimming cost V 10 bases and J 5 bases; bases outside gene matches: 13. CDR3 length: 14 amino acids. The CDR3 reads CATKRQGDWETQYF. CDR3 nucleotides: TGTGCCACAAAACGACAGGGCGACTGGGAGACCCAGTACTTC.

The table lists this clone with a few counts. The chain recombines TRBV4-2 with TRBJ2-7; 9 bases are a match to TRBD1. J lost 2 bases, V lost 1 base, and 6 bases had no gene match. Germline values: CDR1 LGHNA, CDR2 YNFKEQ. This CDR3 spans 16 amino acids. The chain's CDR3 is CASSQAGGTGTYEQYF. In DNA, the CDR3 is TGTGCCAGCAGCCAAGCCGGCGGGACAGGGACCTACGAGCAGTACTTC.

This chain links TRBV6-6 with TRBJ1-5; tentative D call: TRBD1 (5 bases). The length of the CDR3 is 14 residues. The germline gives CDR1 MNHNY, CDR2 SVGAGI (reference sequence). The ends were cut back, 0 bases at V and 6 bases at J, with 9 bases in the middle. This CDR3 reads CASSYSGGSQPQHF. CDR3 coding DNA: TGTGCCAGCAGTTACTCGGGGGGGTCTCAGCCCCAGCATTTT.

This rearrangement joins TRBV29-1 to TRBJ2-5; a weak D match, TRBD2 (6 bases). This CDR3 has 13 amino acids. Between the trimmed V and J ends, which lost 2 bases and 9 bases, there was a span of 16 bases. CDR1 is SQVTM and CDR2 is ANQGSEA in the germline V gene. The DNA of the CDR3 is TGCAGCGTTGAAATGGGCGCGGGGAGTCCCCAGTACTTC. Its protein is CSVEMGAGSPQYF.

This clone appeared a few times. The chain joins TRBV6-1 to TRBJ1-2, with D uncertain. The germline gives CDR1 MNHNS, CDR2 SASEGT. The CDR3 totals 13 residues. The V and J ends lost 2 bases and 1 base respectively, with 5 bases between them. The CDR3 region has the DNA TGTGCCAGCAGTGAACGGTTTAACTATGGCTACACCTTC. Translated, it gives CASSERFNYGYTF.

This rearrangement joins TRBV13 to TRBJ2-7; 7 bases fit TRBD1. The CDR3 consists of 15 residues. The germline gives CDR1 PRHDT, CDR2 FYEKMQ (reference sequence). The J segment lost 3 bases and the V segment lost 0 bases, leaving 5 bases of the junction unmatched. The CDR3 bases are TGTGCCAGCAGCTTAGGAGACAGGGACAGCTACGAGCAGTACTTC. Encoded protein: CASSLGDRDSYEQYF. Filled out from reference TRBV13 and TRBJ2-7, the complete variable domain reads AAGVIQSPRHLIKEKRETATLKCYPIPRHDTVYWYQQGPGQDPQFLISFYEKMQSDKGSIPDRFSAQQFSDYHSELNMSSLELGDSALYFCASSLGDRDSYEQYFGPGTRLTVT.

The DNA of the CDR3 is TGTGCCAGCTCACCACCGACAGGGGCAATGACTGAAGCTTTCTTT. Its translation: CASSPPTGAMTEAFF. The chain employs TRBV18 and TRBJ1-1; 8 bases align to TRBD1. The CDR3 length is 15 residues. Germline V gives CDR1 KGHSH, CDR2 LQKENI. The V and J ends lost 0 bases and 5 bases, in that order; junction bases with no gene match: 5.

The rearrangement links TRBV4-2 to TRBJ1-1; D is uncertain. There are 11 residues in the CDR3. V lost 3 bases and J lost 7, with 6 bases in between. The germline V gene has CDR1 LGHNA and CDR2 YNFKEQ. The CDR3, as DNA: TGTGCCAGCAGCCATACAGATGAAGCTTTCTTT. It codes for CASSHTDEAFF.

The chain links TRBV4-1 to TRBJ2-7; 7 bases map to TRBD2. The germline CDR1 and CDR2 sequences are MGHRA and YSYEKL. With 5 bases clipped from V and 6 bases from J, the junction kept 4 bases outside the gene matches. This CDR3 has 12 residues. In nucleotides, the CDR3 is TGCGCCAGCAGCGGGTGGGAGGGCGAGCAGTACTTC. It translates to CASSGWEGEQYF.

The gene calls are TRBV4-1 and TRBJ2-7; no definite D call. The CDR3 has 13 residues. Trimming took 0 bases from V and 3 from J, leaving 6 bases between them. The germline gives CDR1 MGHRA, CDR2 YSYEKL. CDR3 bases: TGCGCCAGCAGCCAAGAGCGCGGCTACGAGCAGTACTTC. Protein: CASSQERGYEQYF.

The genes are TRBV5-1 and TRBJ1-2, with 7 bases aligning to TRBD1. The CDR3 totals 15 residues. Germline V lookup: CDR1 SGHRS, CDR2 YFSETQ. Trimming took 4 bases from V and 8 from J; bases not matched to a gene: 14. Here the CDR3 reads CASSLGVTGALGYTF. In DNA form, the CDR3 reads TGCGCCAGCAGCCTTGGAGTAACAGGGGCGCTGGGCTACACCTTC.